This entry features one T cell receptor (beta chain) sequence. As yet, its antigen is unknown. Measured with immunoSEQ multiplex PCR; TCRdb has only the in-frame clones, and not every one. The sample lists approximately 28,000 clones; about nine tenths were seen once. The CDR3 spans 13 residues. Looked up from germline, CDR1 is SGHTA and CDR2 is FQGTGA. Trimming removed 5 bases at V and 1 base at J, with 8 bases between. The data stem from a study of T cell responses to AZD1222 COVID-19 vaccine. Study-level results: Clonal diversity was possibly underestimated; the donors were predominantly white British and more often female. At study baseline, merely five or six AZD1222 recipients were seropositive. The reported proportion of spike-specific TCRs targeting unmutated variant regions was nearly half.

Pooling of second doses given at about 4 or about 12 weeks was done. This chain uses TRBV7-3 with TRBJ1-1; tentatively, D is TRBD1 (5 bases). The source of this sequence is an adult who received the AZD1222 COVID-19 vaccine. Source: peripheral blood, taken 28 days after the second AZD1222 dose. The CDR3 here is CASSKQENTEAFF. CDR3 DNA sequence: TGTGCCAGCAGCAAACAGGAGAACACTGAAGCTTTCTTT.